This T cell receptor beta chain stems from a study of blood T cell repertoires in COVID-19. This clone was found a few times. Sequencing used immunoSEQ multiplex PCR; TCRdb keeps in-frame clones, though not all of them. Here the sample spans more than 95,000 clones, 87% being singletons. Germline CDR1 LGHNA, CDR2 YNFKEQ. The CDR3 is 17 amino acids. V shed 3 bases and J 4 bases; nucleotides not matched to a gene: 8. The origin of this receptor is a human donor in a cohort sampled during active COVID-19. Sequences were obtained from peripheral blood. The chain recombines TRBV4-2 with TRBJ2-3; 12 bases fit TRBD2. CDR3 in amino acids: CASSQNPSGGGSDTQYF. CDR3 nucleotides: TGTGCCAGCAGCCAGAACCCTAGCGGGGGGGGCTCAGATACGCAGTATTTT.